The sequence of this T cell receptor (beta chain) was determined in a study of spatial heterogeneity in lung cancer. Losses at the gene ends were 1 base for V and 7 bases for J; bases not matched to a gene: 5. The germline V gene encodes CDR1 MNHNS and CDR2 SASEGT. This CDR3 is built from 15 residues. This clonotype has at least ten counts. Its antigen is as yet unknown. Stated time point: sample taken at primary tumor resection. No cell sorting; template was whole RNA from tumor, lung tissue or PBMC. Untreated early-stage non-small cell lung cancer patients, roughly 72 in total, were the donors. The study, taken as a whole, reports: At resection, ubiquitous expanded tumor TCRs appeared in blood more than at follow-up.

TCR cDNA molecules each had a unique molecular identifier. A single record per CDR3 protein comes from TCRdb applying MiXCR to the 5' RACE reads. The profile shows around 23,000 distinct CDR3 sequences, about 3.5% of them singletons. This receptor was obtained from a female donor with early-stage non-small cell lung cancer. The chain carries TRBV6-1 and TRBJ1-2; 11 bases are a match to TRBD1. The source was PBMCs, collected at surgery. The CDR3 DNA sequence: TGTGCCAGCAGTGAAGAGGACAGGGGGCGGATTGGCTACACCTTC. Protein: CASSEEDRGRIGYTF.